This T cell receptor (beta chain) was documented in a study of CD8 T cells in ankylosing spondylitis. Study outcomes and limitations: Clones linked to disease, bearing a CD8+ phenotype, were relatively rare in peripheral blood. One TCR beta motif, made up of eight highly homologous variants, appeared characteristic of ankylosing spondylitis blood. Reportedly, significant enrichment of disease-linked clones occurred in matched ankylosing spondylitis synovial fluid.

Trimming pared 3 bases from V and 1 base from J, leaving 20 bases between. The CDR3 spans 18 residues. CDR1 and CDR2 (germline): KGHSH, LQKENI. This clonotype was seen ten or more times. As yet, its antigen is unknown. It was by quantitative 5'-RACE with molecular barcodes that TCR beta libraries were made. TCRdb ran MiXCR on the 5' RACE reads and lists one entry per CDR3 protein. The profile shows 200,000 or so distinct CDR3 sequences, about 20% of them singletons. J is TRBJ2-3 and V is TRBV18; no clear D gene. The TCR comes from a male donor aged 10-35 years with ankylosing spondylitis or in good health (not recorded which). The sequenced material came from blood, either unsorted or a sorted T cell fraction (not recorded which). The DNA for the CDR3 is TGTGCCAGCTCACCTATCGCTGCACTCCACCGGGGCACAGATACGCAGTATTTT. Translated, it gives CASSPIAALHRGTDTQYF.